This TCR beta chain came from a study of technical replicates of blood from a handful of donors. V lost 4 bases and J lost 4; bases outside the gene matches: 3. The CDR3 consists of 13 residues. Germline V gene data show CDR1 as MNHEY and CDR2 as SMNVEV (reference sequence). This table comes from immunoSEQ multiplex PCR, and its TCRdb copy is limited to in-frame clones, with some not included. The repertoire holds under 85,000 clones, with roughly 94% as singletons. The TCR was taken from a human donor in good health. The chain employs TRBV27 and TRBJ2-5, with 7 bases that match TRBD2. Source material: T cells isolated from PBMCs. The CDR3 protein is CASSWGGGETQYF. The CDR3 nucleotides are TGTGCCAGCAGTTGGGGGGGAGGAGAGACCCAGTACTTC.